The 22 T cell receptor beta chains reported below all come from one sample, sequenced in a study of vaccination and CD4 T cells after COVID-19. These receptors have no known antigen. The study sequenced cultured CD4+ T cell DNA using the Oncomine TCR Beta short-read assay. TCRdb re-derived calls from the PCR reads in MiXCR, one entry per CDR3 protein. Of several thousand distinct CDR3 sequences in the sample, 45% to 60% are singletons; the top ten hold roughly a fifth. Stated treatment: approximately 11-day PBMC culture with coronavirus spike peptide pools or control peptides (ViraFEST assay). Specimen: CD4+ T cells from blood, cultured in vitro. All receptors derive from a human donor who had recovered from COVID-19.

This clonotype was found once. The J gene is TRBJ1-5, the V gene TRBV19; a possible D gene is TRBD1 (6 bases). Trimming stripped 4 bases from V and 2 bases from J, with 9 bases between. The CDR3 has 14 residues. Germline loops: CDR1 LNHDA, CDR2 SQIVND (reference sequence). The CDR3 bases are TGTGCCAGTAGTACCCGGACAGGCAATCAGCCCCAGCATTTT. It yields the protein CASSTRTGNQPQHF.

This clonotype showed up just a few times. V is TRBV2 and J is TRBJ1-3; 11 bases are a match to TRBD1. The V gene end was trimmed by 6 bases and the J gene end by 11 bases; junction bases not matched to a gene: 6. This CDR3 is built from 13 residues. Looked up from germline, CDR1 is SNHLY and CDR2 is FYNNEI. The CDR3 here is CASRAGTGGPIYF. The CDR3 DNA reads TGTGCCAGCAGAGCCGGGACAGGGGGTCCCATATATTTT. The full variable domain, completed using reference TRBV2 and TRBJ1-3, is EPEVTQTPSHQVTQMGQEVILRCVPISNHLYFYWYRQILGQKVEFLVSFYNNEISEKSEIFDDQFSVERPDGSNFTLKIRSTKLEDSAMYFCASRAGTGGPIYFGEGSWLTVV.

This clonotype occurred a few times. In nucleotides, the CDR3 is TGTGCCTGGAGTGTACAGTTGCTCAGGGGCCCGAACAATCAGCCCCAGCATTTT. Its translation is CAWSVQLLRGPNNQPQHF. This chain connects TRBV30 to TRBJ1-5; D might be TRBD1 (6 bases). The length of the CDR3 is 18 residues. CDR1 is GTSNPN, CDR2 SVGIG, per germline (reference sequence). V lost 0 bases and J lost 3, with 21 bases in between. Full variable domain (outside the CDR3, taken from reference TRBV30 and TRBJ1-5): SQTIHQWPATLVQPVGSPLSLECTVEGTSNPNLYWYRQAAGRGLQLLFYSVGIGQISSEVPQNLSASRPQDRQFILSSKKLLLSDSGFYLCAWSVQLLRGPNNQPQHFGDGTRLSIL.

The chain is built from TRBV24-1 and TRBJ2-3, with 8 bases identical to TRBD2. The trim removed 3 bases at V and 2 bases at J, leaving 9 bases unmatched. CDR1 and CDR2 (germline): KGHDR, SFDVKD. The CDR3 covers 17 residues. CDR3 region: CATSDPTSGLHTDTQYF. The CDR3 DNA sequence: TGTGCCACCAGTGATCCCACTAGCGGCCTTCACACAGATACGCAGTATTTT.

The J gene is TRBJ2-2, the V gene TRBV11-3; tentatively, D is TRBD1 or TRBD2 (5 bases each). Germline CDR1 SGHNT, CDR2 YENEEA. This CDR3 is 15 amino acids long. Trimming stripped 4 bases from V and 6 bases from J, with 15 bases between. CDR3 sequence: CASSSTRGDAGELFF. In nucleotides, the CDR3 is TGTGCCAGCAGCTCTACCCGAGGGGACGCCGGGGAGCTGTTTTTT.

The chain joins TRBV7-2 to TRBJ2-7, with D uncertain. The CDR3 extends over 13 amino acids. Trimming stripped 3 bases from V and 3 bases from J, with 9 bases between. The germline CDR1 and CDR2 sequences are SGHTA and FQGNSA. For the CDR3, the DNA is TGTGCCAGCAGCTTGGCAGGTTTCTACGAGCAGTACTTC. It specifies CASSLAGFYEQYF.

The CDR3 DNA follows: TGTGCCAGCAGCTGGGCCGGGGGGGATAGCACAGATACGCAGTATTTT. Protein sequence: CASSWAGGDSTDTQYF. The V and J genes are TRBV7-2 and TRBJ2-3; 8 bases map to TRBD2. V shed 4 bases, J shed 0 bases, and the junction held 6 bases outside the gene matches. From germline, CDR1 is SGHTA and CDR2 FQGNSA. This CDR3 has 16 residues.

This chain connects TRBV27 to TRBJ2-3; 7 bases are a match to TRBD2. Per the germline V gene, CDR1 is MNHEY and CDR2 is SMNVEV (reference sequence). The trim removed 7 bases at V and 2 bases at J, leaving 15 bases unmatched. The CDR3 is 17 amino acids. CDR3 DNA sequence: TGTGCCAGCACCCGGACTAGTGGAAGATTGGTCACAGATACGCAGTATTTT. Amino acids: CASTRTSGRLVTDTQYF.

In nucleotides, the CDR3 is TGTGCCAGCAGCTTAACTAGACTAGCGGGGGGGGGGGAGCAGTTCTTC. Translating it yields CASSLTRLAGGGEQFF. The genes are TRBV7-8 and TRBJ2-1, with 14 bases lining up with TRBD2. V lost 2 bases, J lost 10 bases, and 7 bases stayed unmatched. The CDR3 consists of 16 residues. In germline, CDR1 is SGHVS, CDR2 FQNEAQ.

Here the CDR3 reads CASSLGGTGSLGTEAFF. CDR3 coding DNA: TGTGCCAGCAGCTTAGGAGGGACAGGTAGCTTGGGCACTGAAGCTTTCTTT. The V call is TRBV7-2, the J call TRBJ1-1; 8 nucleotides align to TRBD1. This CDR3 is built from 17 residues. The germline gives CDR1 SGHTA, CDR2 FQGNSA. The V and J ends lost 1 base and 4 bases, in that order; junction bases with no gene match: 11. The full variable domain, in which reference TRBV7-2 and TRBJ1-1 provide the parts outside the CDR3, is GAGVSQSPSNKVTEKGKDVELRCDPISGHTALYWYRQSLGQGLEFLIYFQGNSAPDKSGLPSDRFSAERTGGSVSTLTIQRTQQEDSAVYLCASSLGGTGSLGTEAFFGQGTRLTVV.

This clonotype turned up a few times. The CDR3 is CASTAVNYGYTF. DNA for the CDR3: TGTGCCAGCACCGCGGTTAACTATGGCTACACCTTC. The chain links TRBV2 to TRBJ1-2; D not certain. The V end lost 7 bases, the J end lost 1 base, and 7 bases lay between the germline ends. The CDR3 sequence is 12 residues long. The germline V gene encodes CDR1 SNHLY and CDR2 FYNNEI.

The chain combines TRBV10-2 with TRBJ2-1, with 10 positions matching TRBD2. Germline V gene sequence: CDR1 WSHSY, CDR2 SAAADI. Losses at the gene ends were 6 bases for V and 5 bases for J; bases not matched to a gene: 4. The CDR3 covers 14 residues. CDR3 sequence reads: CASRLAGVHNEQFF. The CDR3, as DNA: TGCGCCAGCAGGCTAGCGGGGGTCCACAATGAGCAGTTCTTC.

The V and J genes are TRBV7-8 and TRBJ2-1, with TRBD2 matching over 16 bases. Trimming at V came to 5 bases and at J to 10 bases, leaving 14 bases not matched to a gene. The CDR3 has 18 residues. CDR1 SGHVS and CDR2 FQNEAQ come from the germline V gene. This CDR3 is CASSTPPGTSGRAKEQFF. The CDR3 nucleotides are TGTGCCAGCAGCACTCCGCCGGGGACTAGCGGGAGGGCCAAGGAGCAGTTCTTC.

As concerns this clonotype: Germline and junction disagree at one end, which may indicate a read error. V gene TRBV7-8 combines with J gene TRBJ1-2; D gene unclear. The CDR3 contains 12 residues. Germline V gene lookup returns CDR1 SGHVS and CDR2 FQNEAQ. The CDR3 DNA reads as TGTACCAGCAGCCCCGAACGAGCTGGCTACACCTTC. Its protein product is CTSSPERAGYTF. Drawing the rest from reference TRBV7-8 and TRBJ1-2, the complete variable domain is GAGVSQSPRYKVAKRGQDVALRCDPISGHVSLFWYQQALGQGPEFLTYFQNEAQLDKSGLPSDRFFAERPEGSVSTLKIQRTQQEDSAVYLCTSSPERAGYTFGSGTRLTVV.

The chain uses TRBV19 and TRBJ2-1; D may be TRBD1 (5 bases). Per germline, CDR1 LNHDA and CDR2 SQIVND (reference sequence). V lost 6 bases and J lost 7, with 19 bases in between. The CDR3 totals 15 residues. The CDR3 loop is CASRPQVLKGNEQFF. The CDR3 DNA is TGTGCCAGTAGACCACAGGTCCTTAAAGGGAATGAGCAGTTCTTC.

In its sample, this clonotype is large (0.1 to 1%). V and J are TRBV2 and TRBJ2-1; 10 nucleotides line up with TRBD1. The J segment lost 8 bases and the V segment lost 5 bases, leaving 9 bases of the junction unmatched. Looked up from germline, CDR1 is SNHLY and CDR2 is FYNNEI. This CDR3 contains 15 residues. The CDR3: CASSTTGQGSDEQFF. DNA for the CDR3: TGTGCCAGCAGTACGACGGGACAGGGGAGCGATGAGCAGTTCTTC.

This rearrangement joins TRBV4-1 to TRBJ2-2; 8 bases are shared with TRBD1. The CDR3 spans 17 residues. CDR1 is MGHRA and CDR2 is YSYEKL in the germline V gene. J lost 2 bases, V lost 4 bases, and 9 bases had no gene match. The CDR3 region has the DNA TGCGCCAGCAGCCCGGGACAGGTGATTATAAACACCGGGGAGCTGTTTTTT. Amino acids: CASSPGQVIINTGELFF.

The CDR3 bases are TGTGCCAGCAGTCCCCCCGCGGGGGGAAATTCACCCCTCCACTTT. Translation: CASSPPAGGNSPLHF. The genes are TRBV25-1 and TRBJ1-6; TRBD1 is a possible D gene (5 bases). The germline V gene has CDR1 MGHDK and CDR2 SYGVNS. Trimming stripped 5 bases from V and 7 bases from J, with 15 bases between. This CDR3 comprises 15 residues.

This clonotype is termed medium-sized. The chain uses TRBV10-3 and TRBJ2-7; 7 nucleotides align to TRBD1. After removal of 8 bases from V and 4 bases from J, the junction contained 8 bases not matched to a gene. The CDR3 runs 13 residues. Germline values: CDR1 ENHRY, CDR2 SYGVKD. The CDR3 is CAIGWDSSYEQYF. CDR3 sequence (DNA): TGTGCCATCGGGTGGGACAGTTCTTACGAGCAGTACTTC.

This rearrangement joins TRBV20-1 to TRBJ1-5; weak D call: TRBD1 (6 bases). Germline values: CDR1 DFQATT, CDR2 SNEGSKA (reference sequence). This CDR3 has 16 amino acids. With 5 bases removed from V and 0 bases from J, the gap between germline ends came to 17 bases. The CDR3: CSAESRDIYSNQPQHF. CDR3 in DNA: TGCAGTGCTGAGAGCCGGGACATTTATAGCAATCAGCCCCAGCATTTT.

This clonotype has a single count. J is TRBJ2-3 and V is TRBV2; TRBD1 matches 8 bases. Germline lookup yields CDR1 SNHLY and CDR2 FYNNEI. This CDR3 has 17 amino acids. Trimming at V came to 4 bases and at J to 2 bases, leaving 11 bases not matched to a gene. The CDR3 bases are TGTGCCAGCAGTGTGGGACAGGCCGGGGGCTCCACAGATACGCAGTATTTT. Translating it yields CASSVGQAGGSTDTQYF.

The gene calls are TRBV20-1 and TRBJ2-5; 10 bases agree with TRBD2. This CDR3 has 16 residues. Per germline, CDR1 DFQATT and CDR2 SNEGSKA (reference sequence). V was pared by 0 bases and J by 1 base, with 5 bases of the junction left unmatched. DNA for the CDR3: TGCAGTGCTAGAGATTGGCTAGCGGGAGCCCAAGAGACCCAGTACTTC. Translation: CSARDWLAGAQETQYF.